The 30 T cell receptor beta chains reported below all come from one sample, sequenced in a study of beta chain features in type 1 diabetes listed by TCRdb under 2018. These receptors have no known antigen. Beyond this particular receptor, the publication reports: In all four CD4+ subsets, TCRB CDR3 length was moderately but significantly shorter in type 1 diabetes patients.

Library preparation was by the immunoSEQ multiplex PCR assay. All of the isolated RNA was reverse transcribed with the High Capacity cDNA Reverse Transcription Kit, so expressed TCRB transcripts were sequenced. Drawn from immuneACCESS, this table holds only the in-frame rearrangements with V and J called that TCRdb kept. Clones are partly lost; checked studies trace under half to an unresolved V gene and leave the rest unexplained. Across this sample there are around 250,000 clones, with approximately 13% seen only once. Approximately 0.018% of the sample is in the top ten clones. Sequences were obtained from naive CD4+ T cells from blood. This specimen's cell subset or site label, per the study, means: true naive CD4+ T cells. The receptors were sampled from a man between 25 and 39 years old with type 1 diabetes.

The sample holds a few counts of this clone. The V call is TRBV19, the J call TRBJ2-7, with a possible D match to TRBD1 (5 bases). Germline CDR1 reads LNHDA; CDR2 reads SQIVND (reference sequence). V lost 3 bases, J lost 6 bases, and 18 bases lay in between. CDR3 size: 15 residues. This CDR3 reads CASSMPGRVLGEQYF. The DNA for the CDR3 is TGTGCCAGTAGTATGCCCGGCAGGGTCCTCGGCGAGCAGTACTTC.

This clone was detected a few times. The chain's CDR3 is CASSLQGGYEQYF. The CDR3 coding sequence is TGTGCCAGCAGTCTACAGGGGGGCTACGAGCAGTACTTC. The chain links TRBV27 to TRBJ2-7, with 8 bases aligning to TRBD1. Germline CDR1 reads MNHEY; CDR2 reads SMNVEV (reference sequence). The CDR3 is 13 residues long. With V trimmed by 5 bases and J by 3 bases, 3 bases remained unmatched.

This clone has only a few counts. The V gene is TRBV11-2, the J gene TRBJ1-2; the D gene is possibly TRBD1 (5 bases). Between the trimmed V and J ends, which lost 8 bases and 9 bases, there was a span of 16 bases. This CDR3 comprises 12 residues. CDR1 and CDR2 from the germline V gene are SGHAT and FQNNGV. The CDR3 coding sequence is TGTGCCAGCGGAACAGGAATCTGGAGCTACACCTTC. Amino acids: CASGTGIWSYTF. The variable domain in full, with the rest retrieved from reference TRBV11-2 and TRBJ1-2, is EAGVAQSPRYKIIEKRQSVAFWCNPISGHATLYWYQQILGQGPKLLIQFQNNGVVDDSQLPKDRFSAERLKGVDSTLKIQPAKLEDSAVYLCASGTGIWSYTFGSGTRLTVV.

This clone appeared a few times. V and J are TRBV29-1 and TRBJ2-3; TRBD2 matches 10 bases. CDR3 length: 13 residues. V lost 7 bases, J lost 6 bases, and 7 bases stayed unmatched. The germline V gene encodes CDR1 SQVTM and CDR2 ANQGSEA. As DNA, the CDR3 is TGCAGCGGGCGACTAGCGGGCTTGGATACGCAGTATTTT. This translates into CSGRLAGLDTQYF.

This clone was seen a handful of times. The rearrangement links TRBV7-9 to TRBJ2-3; perhaps TRBD1 as D (6 bases). V dropped 1 base and J dropped 1 base, with 15 bases sitting between them. CDR1 is SEHNR, CDR2 FQNEAQ, per germline (reference sequence). The CDR3 extends over 17 amino acids. CDR3 residues: CASSLGGQGHGTDTQYF. The DNA for the CDR3 is TGTGCCAGCAGCTTAGGAGGCCAGGGGCATGGCACAGATACGCAGTATTTT. The full variable domain, rest sourced from reference TRBV7-9 and TRBJ2-3, is DTGVSQNPRHKITKRGQNVTFRCDPISEHNRLYWYRQTLGQGPEFLTYFQNEAQLEKSRLLSDRFSAERPKGSFSTLEIQRTEQGDSAMYLCASSLGGQGHGTDTQYFGPGTRLTVL.

The chain has TRBV9 and TRBJ1-2, with no clear D. The CDR3 totals 15 residues. CDR1 and CDR2 (germline): SGDLS, YYNGEE. V shed 4 bases and J shed 8 bases, with 21 bases lying between them. CDR3 coding DNA: TGTGCCAGCAGCACGTCTACCCCGGGGTCTCAAGGCTACACCTTC. Protein sequence: CASSTSTPGSQGYTF.

This clone was counted at least ten times. The chain uses TRBV23-1 and TRBJ2-7; 9 nucleotides line up with TRBD2. TRBV23-1 is an ORF for which the function is uncertain. The CDR3 loop spans 13 amino acids. Unmatched junction bases numbered 6, after V lost 6 bases and J lost 6 bases. The CDR3 region is CASRAGGFGEQYF. CDR3 coding DNA: TGCGCCAGCAGAGCGGGAGGATTCGGCGAGCAGTACTTC.

The table lists this clone with a few counts. DNA for the CDR3: TGTGCCAGCAGCTTATCCCTCGAGGCCTATGGCTACACCTTC. Protein sequence: CASSLSLEAYGYTF. J is TRBJ1-2 and V is TRBV7-2; D remains unclear. The V end lost 2 bases, the J end lost 4 bases, and 11 bases lay between the germline ends. The CDR3 runs to 14 residues. Germline assignment: CDR1 SGHTA and CDR2 FQGNSA.

This chain connects TRBV11-2 to TRBJ1-6, with a weak D call TRBD1 (6 bases). Trimming stripped 2 bases from V and 7 bases from J, with 12 bases between. Germline V CDR1 and CDR2: SGHAT, FQNNGV. The CDR3 is 15 amino acids. The CDR3 DNA follows: TGTGCCAGCAGCTTACTGGCAGGGGAGAATTCACCCCTCCACTTT. Protein product: CASSLLAGENSPLHF.

The V call is TRBV25-1, the J call TRBJ1-3; a weak D match, TRBD1 (6 bases). The germline V gene has CDR1 MGHDK and CDR2 SYGVNS. V was clipped by 2 bases and J by 5 bases, with 10 bases between them. The length of the CDR3 is 14 residues. DNA of the CDR3: TGTGCCAGCAGTGAACAGGGGCCCAGAAACACCATATATTTT. Amino acid sequence: CASSEQGPRNTIYF.

This clone was detected a few times. The J gene is TRBJ2-7, the V gene TRBV4-1, with 8 bases fitting TRBD2. The V gene end was trimmed by 1 base and the J gene end by 4 bases; junction bases not matched to a gene: 6. Looked up from germline, CDR1 is MGHRA and CDR2 is YSYEKL. The CDR3 sequence is 15 residues long. The CDR3 sequence is CASSQVVSGKYEQYF. The CDR3, as DNA: TGCGCCAGCAGCCAAGTTGTTAGCGGGAAATACGAGCAGTACTTC.

This chain connects TRBV9 to TRBJ1-2; the match to TRBD1 covers 8 bases. The CDR3 consists of 17 residues. J gave up 5 bases and V 0 bases, and 12 bases lay outside the gene matches. The germline V gene encodes CDR1 SGDLS and CDR2 YYNGEE. The CDR3 nucleotides read TGTGCCAGCAGCGTAGAAGGGGGACAGGAGTTCCCTTATGGCTACACCTTC. Translating gives CASSVEGGQEFPYGYTF. Using reference TRBV9 and TRBJ1-2 for the parts outside the CDR3, the full variable domain is DSGVTQTPKHLITATGQRVTLRCSPRSGDLSVYWYQQSLDQGLQFLIQYYNGEERAKGNILERFSAQQFPDLHSELNLSSLELGDSALYFCASSVEGGQEFPYGYTFGSGTRLTVV.

The sample holds a few counts of this clone. In DNA, the CDR3 is TGCAGCGTCGCCCGGCCGGGACTAGCGGAAGAGACCCAGTACTTC. This gives the protein CSVARPGLAEETQYF. This chain joins TRBV29-1 and TRBJ2-5, with TRBD2 identical over 11 bases. CDR1 and CDR2 from the germline V gene are SQVTM and ANQGSEA. The CDR3 spans 15 residues. V was pared by 6 bases and J by 3 bases, with 9 bases of the junction left unmatched.

The genes are TRBV18 and TRBJ2-1; maybe TRBD2 (5 bases). The CDR3 runs 15 residues. The V and J ends lost 7 bases and 9 bases respectively, with 22 bases between them. Germline V gene data show CDR1 as KGHSH and CDR2 as LQKENI. The CDR3 DNA follows: TGTGCCAGCTTAGTAGATCGTCCGGGGTGGACTGAGCAGTTCTTC. This codes for CASLVDRPGWTEQFF.

This clone has a handful of counts. CDR3 sequence: CASSAETGATEAFF. The CDR3 region has the DNA TGTGCCAGCAGTGCGGAGACAGGAGCCACTGAAGCTTTCTTT. The V call is TRBV25-1, the J call TRBJ1-1; possibly TRBD1 for D (6 bases). This CDR3 has 14 residues. Germline CDR1 MGHDK, CDR2 SYGVNS. With 4 bases removed from V and 4 bases from J, the gap between germline ends came to 13 bases.

This clone is a singleton in its sample. The chain couples TRBV25-1 to TRBJ1-1; no clear D gene. CDR3 size: 15 residues. The germline gives CDR1 MGHDK, CDR2 SYGVNS. Trimming left V 3 bases short and J 1 base short, with 12 bases between. CDR3 region: CASSDPQDGNTEAFF. In nucleotides, the CDR3 is TGTGCCAGCAGTGATCCCCAGGATGGGAACACTGAAGCTTTCTTT.

The chain uses TRBV30 and TRBJ2-1; 11 bases map to TRBD2. Looked up from germline, CDR1 is GTSNPN and CDR2 is SVGIG (reference sequence). V lost 4 bases and J lost 7; bases outside the gene matches: 3. CDR3 size: 13 residues. CDR3 in amino acids: CAWNSGRENEQFF. The CDR3 DNA follows: TGTGCCTGGAATAGCGGGAGGGAAAATGAGCAGTTCTTC.

This clone has only a few counts. The V and J genes are TRBV2 and TRBJ1-1, with 7 bases that match TRBD1. Looked up from germline, CDR1 is SNHLY and CDR2 is FYNNEI. The CDR3 has 16 amino acids. Unmatched junction bases numbered 9, after V lost 4 bases and J lost 1 base. CDR3 region: CASSAPQGVENTEAFF. The CDR3 nucleotides are TGTGCCAGCAGTGCCCCCCAGGGGGTGGAGAACACTGAAGCTTTCTTT.

The chain employs TRBV5-1 and TRBJ2-2; 7 bases match TRBD1. The trim removed 4 bases at V and 0 bases at J, leaving 6 bases unmatched. There are 16 residues in the CDR3. CDR1 is SGHRS and CDR2 is YFSETQ in the germline V gene. Here the CDR3 reads CASSDGTDPNTGELFF. Here the CDR3 DNA reads TGCGCCAGCAGCGACGGGACAGACCCGAACACCGGGGAGCTGTTTTTT.

This chain uses TRBV5-1 with TRBJ2-7, with TRBD1 matching 9 bases. Trimming took 0 bases from V and 1 from J; bases not matched to a gene: 5. The CDR3 loop spans 16 amino acids. Germline V gene data show CDR1 as SGHRS and CDR2 as YFSETQ. Here the CDR3 reads CASSLARDRVSYEQYF. The CDR3 coding sequence is TGCGCCAGCAGCTTGGCCCGGGACAGGGTTTCCTACGAGCAGTACTTC.

This clone occurred a few times. CDR3 sequence reads: CASTTRPSATTQYF. The CDR3 DNA sequence: TGTGCCAGCACCACGCGGCCTAGCGCAACAACCCAGTACTTC. The chain combines TRBV5-4 with TRBJ2-5; tentatively, D is TRBD2 (6 bases). Deletions cut 6 bases from V and 8 bases from J, with 20 bases between. The germline CDR1 and CDR2 sequences are SGHNT and YYREEE (reference sequence). This CDR3 region has 14 residues.

This clone has more than one count but fewer than ten. The rearrangement uses TRBV7-9 and TRBJ2-2; TRBD1 matches at 9 bases. Germline CDR1 and CDR2: SEHNR and FQNEAQ (reference sequence). J was trimmed by 4 bases and V by 5 bases; bases with no gene match: 5. The CDR3 runs 15 residues. CDR3 nucleotides: TGTGCCAGCAGCCAGGGACAGGGTCCCACCGGGGAGCTGTTTTTT. Protein sequence: CASSQGQGPTGELFF.

V and J are TRBV9 and TRBJ2-2; D is unclear. Germline V gene lookup returns CDR1 SGDLS and CDR2 YYNGEE. V was trimmed by 4 bases and J by 1 base, leaving 8 bases between them. CDR3 length equals 14 residues. CDR3 region: CASSPRLNTGELFF. DNA for the CDR3: TGTGCCAGCAGCCCACGACTGAACACCGGGGAGCTGTTTTTT. Supplemented by reference TRBV9 and TRBJ2-2, the full variable domain reads DSGVTQTPKHLITATGQRVTLRCSPRSGDLSVYWYQQSLDQGLQFLIQYYNGEERAKGNILERFSAQQFPDLHSELNLSSLELGDSALYFCASSPRLNTGELFFGEGSRLTVL.

Concerning this clone: At the DNA level, this CDR3 is encoded by other sequences in the same sample as well. CDR3 sequence: CASSLGTANYGYTF. CDR3 DNA: TGTGCCAGCAGCCTAGGGACAGCTAACTATGGCTACACCTTC. J is TRBJ1-2 and V is TRBV11-2, with 7 bases matching TRBD1. V gave up 5 bases and J gave up 0 bases; unmatched junction bases: 3. The CDR3 sequence is 14 residues long. CDR1 SGHAT and CDR2 FQNNGV come from the germline V gene.

Only a few counts were recorded for this clone. The chain carries TRBV11-2 and TRBJ1-2; 7 bases align to TRBD1. V lost 6 bases, J lost 3 bases, and 10 bases stayed unmatched. CDR1 is SGHAT and CDR2 is FQNNGV in the germline V gene. There are 15 residues in the CDR3. The CDR3 coding sequence is TGTGCCAGCAGTGTTGCCGAGACAGGGTACTATGGCTACACCTTC. Protein: CASSVAETGYYGYTF. The whole variable domain, remainder taken from reference TRBV11-2 and TRBJ1-2, is EAGVAQSPRYKIIEKRQSVAFWCNPISGHATLYWYQQILGQGPKLLIQFQNNGVVDDSQLPKDRFSAERLKGVDSTLKIQPAKLEDSAVYLCASSVAETGYYGYTFGSGTRLTVV.

The V and J genes are TRBV2 and TRBJ2-5, with TRBD1 matching over 9 bases. Germline values: CDR1 SNHLY, CDR2 FYNNEI. Losses at the gene ends were 3 bases for V and 2 bases for J; bases not matched to a gene: 1. This CDR3 contains 14 residues. CDR3 coding DNA: TGTGCCAGCAGTGAGGGACAGGGACAAGAGACCCAGTACTTC. Encoded protein: CASSEGQGQETQYF.

The chain has TRBV2 and TRBJ2-6; no reliable D call. Trimming removed 5 bases from V and 3 bases from J, with 11 bases in between. Germline values: CDR1 SNHLY, CDR2 FYNNEI. The CDR3 sequence is 15 residues long. Written as DNA, the CDR3 is TGTGCCAGCAGTAATACAAGGAGTGGGGCCAACGTCCTGACTTTC. Its protein product is CASSNTRSGANVLTF.

This clone has more than one count but fewer than ten. This chain uses TRBV11-2 with TRBJ2-1; the match to TRBD1 covers 9 bases. Germline V gene data show CDR1 as SGHAT and CDR2 as FQNNGV. V gave up 3 bases and J gave up 7 bases; unmatched junction bases: 1. This CDR3 region has 13 residues. CDR3 in amino acids: CASSLDRGNEQFF. In DNA form, the CDR3 reads TGTGCCAGCAGCTTGGACAGGGGAAATGAGCAGTTCTTC.

This clone showed up just a few times. The chain links TRBV9 to TRBJ2-2, with D possibly TRBD1 on 6 matching bases. Looked up from germline, CDR1 is SGDLS and CDR2 is YYNGEE. Trimming shortened V by 0 bases and J by 6 bases, and 9 bases separated the two germline ends. The CDR3 consists of 14 residues. The CDR3 loop is CASSVAQGSGELFF. The DNA for the CDR3 is TGTGCCAGCAGCGTAGCACAGGGCTCCGGGGAGCTGTTTTTT.

The V call is TRBV29-1, the J call TRBJ1-4; no definite D call. V gave up 8 bases and J gave up 8 bases, with 12 bases separating them. Germline CDR1 and CDR2: SQVTM and ANQGSEA. There are 11 residues in the CDR3. In DNA form, the CDR3 reads TGCAGCACGATATCGGGGGAAAAACTGTTTTTT. Its protein product is CSTISGEKLFF.